This is a list of T cell receptor beta chains from one sample in a study of sequential checkpoint blockade in melanoma. Profiling relied on immunoSEQ multiplex PCR, and the TCRdb table lists in-frame clones only, not all of them. The top ten hold 9.5% of the sample, which has approximately 3,000 clones, roughly 22% seen once. The input for sequencing was tumor tissue (inferred from file names), taken from a patient given nivolumab and ipilimumab in sequence. The origin of the receptors is a human donor with melanoma. Both conserved end residues are part of each CDR3. The D gene is left open where the match is weak. Size values are once, few and many counts, or a class for expanded clones, and some rows have none.

13 | TRBJ1-5 | TRBD1 | TRBV30 | - | TGTGCCTGGACTACCCAGGGGGGTCAGCCCCAGCATTTT | CAWTTQGGQPQHF
18 | TRBJ2-3 | - | TRBV15 | - | TGTGCCACCAGCAGTTTTAGTTCTGCGGGGGCAAGCACAGATACGCAGTATTTT | CATSSFSSAGASTDTQYF
13 | TRBJ1-1 | TRBD1 | TRBV6-8 | - | TGTGCCAGCAGTTACCCTACAGGGGCTGAAGCTTTCTTT | CASSYPTGAEAFF
18 | TRBJ2-6 | TRBD1 | TRBV11-3 | few | TGTGCCAGCAGCTTGGAGGGGACAGGGTACTCTGGGGCCAACGTCCTGACTTTC | CASSLEGTGYSGANVLTF
12 | TRBJ2-1 | TRBD2 | TRBV30 | - | TGTGCCGGGCGGGAGGGGTATAATGAGCAGTTCTTC | CAGREGYNEQFF
17 | TRBJ1-5 | - | TRBV28 | few | TGTGCCAGCAGTTCCCACACCGTCGTCCCTGGCAATCAGCCCCAGCATTTT | CASSSHTVVPGNQPQHF
12 | TRBJ2-1 | - | TRBV10-2 | - | TGCGCCAGCAGGTCAGGGTACAATGAGCAGTTCTTC | CASRSGYNEQFF
15 | TRBJ2-5 | - | TRBV28 | few | TGTGCCAGCAGTCCATTCCTGAAGCTACGTGAGACCCAGTACTTC | CASSPFLKLRETQYF
15 | TRBJ1-2 | TRBD1 | TRBV11-3 | many | TGTGCCAGCAGCTCCACAGGGGGCCTAGGCTATGGCTACACCTTC | CASSSTGGLGYGYTF
13 | TRBJ1-1 | TRBD1 | TRBV6-8 | - | TGTGCCAGGGACGGACAGGAGAACACTGAAGCTTTCTTT | CARDGQENTEAFF
14 | TRBJ2-3 | - | TRBV6-8 | - | TGTGCCAGCAGTTACTCCCAGGGGGGGGATACGCAGTATTTT | CASSYSQGGDTQYF
15 | TRBJ1-1 | TRBD1 | TRBV11-3 | medium-sized | TGTGCCAGCAGCCCGGGACAGGGGCAGGAAACTGAAGCTTTCTTT | CASSPGQGQETEAFF
15 | TRBJ2-3 | - | TRBV9 | medium-sized | TGTGCCAGCAGCGTAACGGGGGACGGCACAGATACGCAGTATTTT | CASSVTGDGTDTQYF
13 | TRBJ2-3 | - | TRBV28 | few | TGTGCCAGCAGTTTGGGCCCTACAGATACGCAGTATTTT | CASSLGPTDTQYF
14 | TRBJ1-1 | - | TRBV14 | few | TGTGCCAGCAGCTCGTTCGGGTCCGAAACTGAAGCTTTCTTT | CASSSFGSETEAFF
13 | TRBJ1-1 | - | TRBV25-1 | large | TGTGCCAGCAGTGCAGGGGCGGGCACTGAAGCTTTCTTT | CASSAGAGTEAFF
13 | TRBJ2-5 | TRBD1 | TRBV6-8 | large | TGTGCCATAGGACAGGGGGTTGTAGAGACCCAGTACTTC | CAIGQGVVETQYF
15 | TRBJ2-5 | - | TRBV28 | few | TGTGCCAGCAGTTTTCAGGGAAGGGGTTCGTGGACCCAGTACTTC | CASSFQGRGSWTQYF
14 | TRBJ1-2 | - | TRBV11-3 | few | TGTGCCAGCAGCTTATCCGGGACGGTGTTCGGCTACACCTTC | CASSLSGTVFGYTF
15 | TRBJ1-1 | - | TRBV11-3 | many | TGTGCCAGCAGCTTAGGGGGGAAAGGGAGGACTGAAGCTTTCTTT | CASSLGGKGRTEAFF
13 | TRBJ1-5 | - | TRBV30 | - | TGTGCCTGGAGTGTAGGGGGGAATCAGCCCCAGCATTTT | CAWSVGGNQPQHF
17 | TRBJ2-2 | TRBD1 | TRBV11-3 | medium-sized | TGTGCCAGCAGCTCTCCTACAGGGGGCCTCAACACCGGGGAGCTGTTTTTT | CASSSPTGGLNTGELFF
13 | TRBJ2-7 | - | TRBV14 | once | TGTGCCAGCAGCCAAGAGATGGGCTACGAGCAGTACTTC | CASSQEMGYEQYF
14 | TRBJ2-5 | - | TRBV6-8 | few | TGTGCCAGCAGACTCGGAGGGGCCCAAGAGACCCAGTACTTC | CASRLGGAQETQYF
11 | TRBJ2-1 | - | TRBV6-7 | few | TGTGCCAGCAGTGAAGTTCCAGAGCAGTTCTTC | CASSEVPEQFF
15 | TRBJ2-2 | - | TRBV11-3 | many | TGTGCCAGCAGTGTACCAGGATTCTCACCCGGGGAGCTGTTTTTT | CASSVPGFSPGELFF
19 | TRBJ1-1 | - | TRBV18 | - | TGTGCCAGCTCACCGAGGGTGAGCCGTGGCGGACCGATGAACACTGAAGCTTTCTTT | CASSPRVSRGGPMNTEAFF
16 | TRBJ2-3 | - | TRBV18 | - | TGTGCCAGCTCACCACGAGGGGGATCTGGCACAGATACGCAGTATTTT | CASSPRGGSGTDTQYF
15 | TRBJ1-2 | - | TRBV11-3 | many | TGTGCCAGCGTTTCAACCCTCGGGCTTCTGGGAGGCTACACCTTC | CASVSTLGLLGGYTF
13 | TRBJ2-5 | - | TRBV6-8 | medium-sized | TGTGCCAGCAGTTTGTTCGGCCAAGAGACCCAGTACTTC | CASSLFGQETQYF
14 | TRBJ1-1 | - | TRBV29-1 | few | TGCAGCGTTGAGCTGTACGGGTTGGGGACTGAAGCTTTCTTT | CSVELYGLGTEAFF
17 | TRBJ2-5 | - | TRBV11-3 | many | TGTGCCAGCAGCTTAGATCCGGGCCTCTCATTAGGGGAGACCCAGTACTTC | CASSLDPGLSLGETQYF